This record covers a single T cell receptor beta chain. Antigen: not known. Germline values: CDR1 SGHDN, CDR2 FVKESK. V was shortened by 4 bases and J by 1 base, with 8 bases between the two germline ends. The CDR3 has 15 amino acids. The sample is drawn from a study of cytomegalovirus exposure and HLA in healthy donors. Study results and limitations: In vitro experiments confirmed that three CMV-associated chains were specific for CMV antigens.

This table comes from immunoSEQ multiplex PCR, and its TCRdb copy is limited to in-frame clones, with some not included. The sample lists about 100,000 clones, approximately 96% occurring once. The clonotype comes from a woman between 18 and 29 years old in good health and CMV-seronegative. This chain uses TRBV14 with TRBJ2-6; no clear D gene. Sequenced sample: PBMCs. CDR3 in amino acids: CASSRGSSGANVLTF. The CDR3 region has the DNA TGTGCCAGCAGCCGAGGTTCATCTGGGGCCAACGTCCTGACTTTC.